The entry that follows covers one TCR beta chain sequence. The CDR3 is made up of 14 amino acids. Germline V CDR1 and CDR2: MGHDK, SYGVNS. The trim removed 4 bases at V and 6 bases at J, leaving 3 bases unmatched. In TCRdb, the 5' RACE reads were re-called with MiXCR into one record per CDR3 protein. The sample includes 400,000 to 550,000 distinct CDR3 sequences, approximately 25% of them seen just once. This entry is derived from a study of T-cell memory formation after mild COVID-19. Study-wide context: Most TCR clusters belonged to a single donor.

The TCR sequence derives from an adult woman who had mild COVID-19 (a few samples of this study predate the infection). Cell type and time point are not known. Input material: PBMCs or a T cell subset sorted from them (not recorded which). J is TRBJ2-1 and V is TRBV25-1, with 10 bases aligning to TRBD1. CDR3 in amino acids: CASSGDRGPNEQFF. The CDR3 DNA sequence: TGTGCCAGCAGTGGGGACAGGGGTCCCAATGAGCAGTTCTTC.